Included here is one T cell receptor (beta chain) sequence, with context. Its cognate antigen is unknown. A much larger clone lies one base from this, so it may be a read error. The germline V gene has CDR1 SGHRS and CDR2 YFSETQ. The CDR3 covers 15 residues. The V segment lost 7 bases and the J segment 6 bases; nucleotides outside the gene matches: 9. Unique molecular identifiers were used in preparing the TCRbeta library. TCRdb reanalysed the PCR reads using MiXCR and keeps one entry per CDR3 protein. The sample holds 250,000 to 300,000 distinct CDR3 sequences, roughly 10% seen once. This entry is derived from a study of T-cell reconstitution after alpha-beta-depleted transplantation in children. Points from the study as a whole: The study traced high day-60 TCRbeta diversity in some patients to surviving recipient T cells and thymic progenitors. Counts and diversity of T cells one year after transplant came mostly from newly produced T cells. Reportedly, roughly two months post-transplant, alpha-beta T cells arose from several hundred expanded graft clones.

Sample: peripheral blood, taken 180 days after TCRalphabeta/CD19-depleted stem cell transplant. This sequence was found in a male patient aged 2-10 years who had a stem cell transplant for chronic granulomatous disease, so the T cells may come from the graft donor. The chain carries TRBV5-1 and TRBJ2-2; TRBD1 matches at 10 bases. Written as DNA, the CDR3 is TGCGCCAGCGGCTCGACCGGGACAGGGGCCGGGGAGCTGTTTTTT. This sequence encodes CASGSTGTGAGELFF.